This T cell receptor beta chain was identified during a study of T cell responses to AZD1222 COVID-19 vaccine. The repertoire was sequenced with immunoSEQ multiplex PCR; TCRdb's copy has only in-frame clones and lacks some. The sample records more than 85,000 clones, over 75% being singletons. The CDR3 is made up of 18 amino acids. Germline-derived CDR1 and CDR2 are MDHEN and SYDVKM. V lost 4 bases and J lost 3, with 23 bases in between. The V call is TRBV28, the J call TRBJ2-3; perhaps TRBD1 as D (5 bases). The TCR was taken from an adult in good health. The sample consisted of peripheral blood, taken on day 0 of AZD1222 vaccination. CDR3 DNA sequence: TGTGCCAGCAGTTCTTACCCAAATCCCGGACAATTAACAGATACGCAGTATTTT. Translation gives CASSSYPNPGQLTDTQYF.